Each of the 9 T cell receptor beta chains below was sequenced from the same sample in a study of long-term antiretroviral therapy in people with HIV. Version v3.0 of the immunoSEQ assay was performed at survey level. Repertoires were generated with immunoSEQ multiplex PCR, while TCRdb's copy carries only in-frame clones and drops some. The sample carries roughly 18,000 clones, 91% recorded once. This specimen was unsorted PBMCs, taken 3 years after starting antiretroviral therapy. These receptors were obtained from a man in his fifties or sixties with HIV.

The CDR3 nucleotides read TGCGCCAGCAGCTTGGGAGAGGCCTACGAGCAGTACTTC. It yields the protein CASSLGEAYEQYF. The chain carries TRBV5-1 and TRBJ2-7, with D unresolved. V lost 0 bases and J lost 2, with 6 bases in between. CDR1 and CDR2 from the germline V gene are SGHRS and YFSETQ. CDR3 length: 13 amino acids.

The V and J genes are TRBV19 and TRBJ1-5, with 8 bases lining up with TRBD1. Germline lookup yields CDR1 LNHDA and CDR2 SQIVND (reference sequence). The CDR3 extends over 15 amino acids. Trimming took 2 bases from V and 2 from J; bases not matched to a gene: 2. CDR3 protein: CASSISQGGNQPQHF. The CDR3 DNA is TGTGCCAGTAGTATATCACAGGGGGGCAATCAGCCCCAGCATTTT.

The rearrangement links TRBV9 to TRBJ2-3; 7 bases are shared with TRBD1. V shed 4 bases, J shed 0 bases, and the junction held 5 bases outside the gene matches. CDR3 size: 15 residues. Per the germline V gene, CDR1 is SGDLS and CDR2 is YYNGEE. CDR3 loop: CASSIGTASTDTQYF. Written as DNA, the CDR3 is TGTGCCAGCAGCATCGGGACAGCCAGCACAGATACGCAGTATTTT.

The chain uses TRBV6-6 and TRBJ1-3; no clear D. In germline, CDR1 is MNHNY, CDR2 SVGAGI (reference sequence). The CDR3 has 16 amino acids. V lost 0 bases and J lost 0, with 9 bases in between. For the CDR3, the DNA is TGTGCCAGCAGTTACTCTGGCGCCGCCTCTGGAAACACCATATATTTT. It specifies CASSYSGAASGNTIYF.

This chain joins TRBV7-2 and TRBJ2-7, with TRBD2 as a possible D gene (7 bases). Germline loops: CDR1 SGHTA, CDR2 FQGNSA. This CDR3 region has 17 residues. V lost 2 bases to trimming and J lost 6 bases, with 23 bases between them. The CDR3 region is CASSLRGGSVFESEQYF. DNA of the CDR3: TGTGCCAGCAGCTTAAGGGGGGGGAGCGTTTTCGAAAGCGAGCAGTACTTC. Filled out from reference TRBV7-2 and TRBJ2-7, the complete variable domain reads GAGVSQSPSNKVTEKGKDVELRCDPISGHTALYWYRQSLGQGLEFLIYFQGNSAPDKSGLPSDRFSAERTGGSVSTLTIQRTQQEDSAVYLCASSLRGGSVFESEQYFGPGTRLTVT.

J is TRBJ2-7 and V is TRBV7-6; the match to TRBD2 covers 11 bases. Losses at the gene ends were 2 bases for V and 5 bases for J; bases not matched to a gene: 5. The germline CDR1 and CDR2 sequences are SGHVS and FNYEAQ. This CDR3 has 15 residues. CDR3 bases: TGTGCCAGCAGCTTAAAACTAGCGGGGGATGACGAGCAGTACTTC. Its translation: CASSLKLAGDDEQYF.

The chain is built from TRBV7-2 and TRBJ2-3; 9 bases are shared with TRBD2. There are 15 residues in the CDR3. With V trimmed by 3 bases and J by 5 bases, 6 bases remained unmatched. Germline V gene lookup returns CDR1 SGHTA and CDR2 FQGNSA. CDR3 DNA sequence: TGTGCCAGCAGCTTGGAGCGGGGGGCGAGAGATACGCAGTATTTT. It yields the protein CASSLERGARDTQYF.

The V call is TRBV28, the J call TRBJ2-2; 10 bases map to TRBD1. The J segment lost 4 bases and the V segment lost 5 bases, leaving 13 bases of the junction unmatched. Germline assignment: CDR1 MDHEN and CDR2 SYDVKM. The CDR3 length is 18 residues. Here the CDR3 reads CASSQQPGQGPLTGELFF. DNA of the CDR3: TGTGCCAGCAGTCAACAACCGGGACAGGGGCCCCTCACCGGGGAGCTGTTTTTT.

This chain links TRBV2 with TRBJ2-7; the match to TRBD1 covers 10 bases. The CDR3 runs 17 residues. CDR1 and CDR2 from the germline V gene are SNHLY and FYNNEI. V trimming: 6 bases; J trimming: 3 bases; junction bases outside the gene matches: 14. This CDR3 is CASSASQTGQGHYEQYF. The DNA for the CDR3 is TGTGCCAGCAGCGCATCCCAAACGGGACAGGGGCACTACGAGCAGTACTTC.